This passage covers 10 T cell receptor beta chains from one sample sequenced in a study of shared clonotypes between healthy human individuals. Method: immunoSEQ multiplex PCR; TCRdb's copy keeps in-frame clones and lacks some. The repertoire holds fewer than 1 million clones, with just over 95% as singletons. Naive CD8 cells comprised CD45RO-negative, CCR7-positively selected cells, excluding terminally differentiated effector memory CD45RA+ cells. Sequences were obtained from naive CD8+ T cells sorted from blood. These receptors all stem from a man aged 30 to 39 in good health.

In DNA, the CDR3 is TGTGCCAGCAGTGAAGAGGGGGCGGCCAATCAGCCCCAGCATTTT. Its protein is CASSEEGAANQPQHF. The chain links TRBV6-1 to TRBJ1-5, with 7 bases fitting TRBD1. J was trimmed by 3 bases and V by 1 base; bases with no gene match: 3. In germline, CDR1 is MNHNS, CDR2 SASEGT. The CDR3 has 15 amino acids.

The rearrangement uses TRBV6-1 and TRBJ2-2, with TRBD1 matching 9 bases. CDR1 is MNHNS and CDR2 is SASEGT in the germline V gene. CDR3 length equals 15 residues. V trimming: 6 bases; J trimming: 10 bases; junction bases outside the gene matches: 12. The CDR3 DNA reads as TGTGCCAGCAGAGACAGGGGGGCTTCACCGGTGGAGCTGTTTTTT. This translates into CASRDRGASPVELFF.

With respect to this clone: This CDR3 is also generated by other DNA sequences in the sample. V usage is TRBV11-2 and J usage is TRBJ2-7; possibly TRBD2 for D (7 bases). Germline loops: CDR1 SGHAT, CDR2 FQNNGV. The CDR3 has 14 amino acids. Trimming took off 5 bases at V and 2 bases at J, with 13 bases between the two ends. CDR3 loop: CASSLGGGPYEQYF. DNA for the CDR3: TGTGCCAGCAGCCTCGGCGGGGGCCCCTACGAGCAGTACTTC.

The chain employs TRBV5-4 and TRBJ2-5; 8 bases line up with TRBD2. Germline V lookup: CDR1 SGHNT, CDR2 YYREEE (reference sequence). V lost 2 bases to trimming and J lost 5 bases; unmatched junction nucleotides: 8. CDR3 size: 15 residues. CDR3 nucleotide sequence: TGTGCCAGCAGCTTCGGTTGGTCTAGCGGGGAGACCCAGTACTTC. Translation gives CASSFGWSSGETQYF.

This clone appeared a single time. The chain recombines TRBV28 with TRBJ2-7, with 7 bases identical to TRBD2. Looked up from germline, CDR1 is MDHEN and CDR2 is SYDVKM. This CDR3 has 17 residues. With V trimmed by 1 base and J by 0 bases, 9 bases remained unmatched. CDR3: CASSLSLTGTTSYEQYF. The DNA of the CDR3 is TGTGCCAGCAGTTTATCCCTTACCGGGACTACCTCCTACGAGCAGTACTTC.

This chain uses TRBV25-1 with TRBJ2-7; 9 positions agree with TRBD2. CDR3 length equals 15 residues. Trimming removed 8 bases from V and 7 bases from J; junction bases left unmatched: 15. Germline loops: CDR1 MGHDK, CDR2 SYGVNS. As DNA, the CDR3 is TGTGCCAGCGGGCCTTTGGCGGGAGGGCCTCGTGAGCAGTACTTC. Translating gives CASGPLAGGPREQYF.

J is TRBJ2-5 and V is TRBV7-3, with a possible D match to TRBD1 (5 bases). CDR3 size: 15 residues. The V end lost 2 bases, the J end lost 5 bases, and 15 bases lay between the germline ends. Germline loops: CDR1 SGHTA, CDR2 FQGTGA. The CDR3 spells CASSLGRAPGETQYF. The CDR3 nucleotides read TGTGCCAGCAGCTTAGGTCGCGCGCCAGGGGAGACCCAGTACTTC.

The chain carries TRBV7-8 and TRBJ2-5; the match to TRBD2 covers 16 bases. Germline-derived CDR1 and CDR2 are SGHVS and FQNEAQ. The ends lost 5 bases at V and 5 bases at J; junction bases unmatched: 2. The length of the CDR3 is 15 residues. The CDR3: CASSLGLAGGETQYF. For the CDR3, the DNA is TGTGCCAGCAGCCTGGGACTAGCGGGAGGGGAGACCCAGTACTTC.

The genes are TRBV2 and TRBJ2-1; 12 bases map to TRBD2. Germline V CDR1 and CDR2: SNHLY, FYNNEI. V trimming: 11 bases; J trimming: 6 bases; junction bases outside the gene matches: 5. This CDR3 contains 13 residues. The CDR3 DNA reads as TGTGCCGGGAGACTAGCGGGAGCCAATGAGCAGTTCTTC. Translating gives CAGRLAGANEQFF.

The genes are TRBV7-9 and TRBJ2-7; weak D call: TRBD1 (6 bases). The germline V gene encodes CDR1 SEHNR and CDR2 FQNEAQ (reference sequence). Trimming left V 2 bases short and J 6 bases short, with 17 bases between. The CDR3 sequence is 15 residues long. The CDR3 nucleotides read TGTGCCAGCAGCTTAATCCCAGGGGTGGCCTCCGAGCAGTACTTC. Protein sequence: CASSLIPGVASEQYF.